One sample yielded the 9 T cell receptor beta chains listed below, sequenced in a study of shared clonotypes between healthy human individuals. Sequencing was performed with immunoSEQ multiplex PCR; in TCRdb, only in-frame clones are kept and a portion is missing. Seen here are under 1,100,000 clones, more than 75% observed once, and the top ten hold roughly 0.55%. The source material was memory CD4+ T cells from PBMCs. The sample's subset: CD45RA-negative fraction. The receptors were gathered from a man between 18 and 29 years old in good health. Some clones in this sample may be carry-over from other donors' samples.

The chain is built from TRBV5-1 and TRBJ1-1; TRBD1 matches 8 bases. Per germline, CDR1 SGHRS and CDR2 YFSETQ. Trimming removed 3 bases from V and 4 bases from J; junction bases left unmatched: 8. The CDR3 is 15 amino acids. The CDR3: CASSSKQGESTEAFF. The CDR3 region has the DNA TGCGCCAGCAGCTCTAAACAGGGGGAGAGCACTGAAGCTTTCTTT.

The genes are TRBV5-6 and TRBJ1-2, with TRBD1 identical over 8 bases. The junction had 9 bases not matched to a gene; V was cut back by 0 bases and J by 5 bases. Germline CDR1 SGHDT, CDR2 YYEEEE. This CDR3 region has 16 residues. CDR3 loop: CASSLGGQEGGYGYTF. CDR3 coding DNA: TGTGCCAGCAGCTTGGGGGGACAGGAAGGCGGATATGGCTACACCTTC.

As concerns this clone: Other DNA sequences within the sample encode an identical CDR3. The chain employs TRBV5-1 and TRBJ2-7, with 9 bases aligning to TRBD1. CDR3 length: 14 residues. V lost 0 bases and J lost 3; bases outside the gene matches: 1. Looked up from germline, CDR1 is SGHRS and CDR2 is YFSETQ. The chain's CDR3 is CASSLAGQGYEQYF. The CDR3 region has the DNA TGCGCCAGCAGCTTGGCGGGACAGGGCTACGAGCAGTACTTC.

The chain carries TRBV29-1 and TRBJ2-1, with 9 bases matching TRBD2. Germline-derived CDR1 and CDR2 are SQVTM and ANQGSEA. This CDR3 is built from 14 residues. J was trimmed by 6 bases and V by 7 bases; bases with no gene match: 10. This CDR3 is CSALKGTSFNEQFF. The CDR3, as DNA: TGCAGCGCCCTGAAAGGGACTAGCTTCAATGAGCAGTTCTTC.

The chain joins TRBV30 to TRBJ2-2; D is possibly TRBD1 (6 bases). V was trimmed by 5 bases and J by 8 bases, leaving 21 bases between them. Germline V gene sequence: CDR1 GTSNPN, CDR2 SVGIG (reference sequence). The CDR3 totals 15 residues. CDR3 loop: CAWDHLRGTSGELFF. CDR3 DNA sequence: TGTGCCTGGGACCATTTGAGGGGGACGTCAGGGGAGCTGTTTTTT.

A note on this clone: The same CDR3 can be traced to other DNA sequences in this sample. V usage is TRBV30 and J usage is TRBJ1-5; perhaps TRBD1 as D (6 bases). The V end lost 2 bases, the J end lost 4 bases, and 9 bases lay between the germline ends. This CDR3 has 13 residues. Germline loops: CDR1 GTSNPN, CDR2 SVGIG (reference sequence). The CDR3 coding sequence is TGTGCCTGGAGTCGGCAGGGGAATCAGCCCCAGCATTTT. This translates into CAWSRQGNQPQHF.

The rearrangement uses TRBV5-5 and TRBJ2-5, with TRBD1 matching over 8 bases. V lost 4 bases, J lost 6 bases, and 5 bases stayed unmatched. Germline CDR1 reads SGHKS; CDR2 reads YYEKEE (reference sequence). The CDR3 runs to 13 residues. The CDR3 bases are TGTGCCAGCAGCGCAGACAGGGGCCAGACCCAGTACTTC. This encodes CASSADRGQTQYF. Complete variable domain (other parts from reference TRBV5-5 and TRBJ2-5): DAGVTQSPTHLIKTRGQQVTLRCSPISGHKSVSWYQQVLGQGPQFIFQYYEKEERGRGNFPDRFSARQFPNYSSELNVNALLLGDSALYLCASSADRGQTQYFGPGTRLLVL.

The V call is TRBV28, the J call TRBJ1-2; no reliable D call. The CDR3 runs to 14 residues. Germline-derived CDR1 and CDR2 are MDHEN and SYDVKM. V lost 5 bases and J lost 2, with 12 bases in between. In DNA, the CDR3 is TGTGCCAGCAGTACCGCGGGAGGCAACTATGGCTACACCTTC. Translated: CASSTAGGNYGYTF.

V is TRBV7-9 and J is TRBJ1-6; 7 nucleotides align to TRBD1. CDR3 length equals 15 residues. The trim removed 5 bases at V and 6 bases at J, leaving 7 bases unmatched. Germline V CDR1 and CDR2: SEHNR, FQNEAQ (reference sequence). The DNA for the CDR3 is TGTGCCAGCAGCCGCCGGGACAGCCGTAATTCACCCCTCCACTTT. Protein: CASSRRDSRNSPLHF.